Shown below are 30 T cell receptor beta chains from a single sample sequenced in a study of PD-1 blockade in classical Hodgkin lymphoma. Produced via immunoSEQ multiplex PCR; TCRdb's table is partial and in-frame only. The data show 40,000 to 65,000 clones, with roughly 80% seen just once and approximately 15% held by the top ten. Patients all relapsed after autologous stem cell transplantation, and there was variation in brentuximab vedotin exposure. Source: peripheral blood mononuclear cells (PBMCs), taken at baseline. All receptors come from a human donor with classical Hodgkin lymphoma.

In this sample, this clone turned up once. CDR3 protein: CASTSPWSNTGELFF. CDR3 nucleotides: TGTGCCAGTACCTCTCCCTGGAGCAACACCGGGGAGCTGTTTTTT. The rearrangement uses TRBV19 and TRBJ2-2; the D is unclear. V lost 7 bases, J lost 2 bases, and 14 bases lay in between. From germline, CDR1 is LNHDA and CDR2 SQIVND (reference sequence). The CDR3 runs 15 residues.

The chain has TRBV4-1 and TRBJ2-6; D unclear. The germline V gene has CDR1 MGHRA and CDR2 YSYEKL. The CDR3 consists of 17 residues. V was shortened by 0 bases and J by 0 bases, with 9 bases between the two germline ends. CDR3 sequence reads: CASSQEPLRSGANVLTF. CDR3 coding DNA: TGCGCCAGCAGCCAAGAACCACTCCGCTCTGGGGCCAACGTCCTGACTTTC.

The chain combines TRBV10-3 with TRBJ1-1; TRBD1 matches 9 bases. The length of the CDR3 is 13 residues. With 6 bases clipped from V and 5 bases from J, the junction kept 4 bases outside the gene matches. Germline loops: CDR1 ENHRY, CDR2 SYGVKD. The CDR3 DNA reads as TGTGCCATCAGGGGACAGGGTTCTACTGAAGCTTTCTTT. The encoded protein is CAIRGQGSTEAFF.

The rearrangement links TRBV6-5 to TRBJ1-1; D ambiguous. The V and J ends lost 4 bases and 5 bases respectively, with 11 bases between them. The CDR3 loop spans 13 amino acids. Germline lookup yields CDR1 MNHEY and CDR2 SVGAGI. The CDR3 protein is CASSLYGGTEAFF. Written as DNA, the CDR3 is TGTGCCAGCAGTTTATACGGTGGGACTGAAGCTTTCTTT.

The chain links TRBV9 to TRBJ1-2; D is undetermined. Germline V gives CDR1 SGDLS, CDR2 YYNGEE. Trimming took off 0 bases at V and 1 base at J, with 7 bases between the two ends. The CDR3 covers 14 residues. The CDR3 coding sequence is TGTGCCAGCAGCGTAGAAGGGTATAACTATGGCTACACCTTC. Translation: CASSVEGYNYGYTF.

CDR3 coding DNA: TGCGCCAGCAGCTTGGAGTTTAATTCACCCCTCCACTTT. Translating it yields CASSLEFNSPLHF. The chain recombines TRBV5-1 with TRBJ1-6; D is uncertain. Trimming cost V 0 bases and J 6 bases, with 4 bases left between them. The CDR3 consists of 13 residues. Germline V gene lookup returns CDR1 SGHRS and CDR2 YFSETQ.

This chain connects TRBV28 to TRBJ2-5; 9 positions agree with TRBD2. The CDR3 has 17 amino acids. V lost 4 bases, J lost 4 bases, and 13 bases stayed unmatched. Germline V gene lookup returns CDR1 MDHEN and CDR2 SYDVKM. CDR3 region: CASSSPGGREGRETQYF. CDR3 bases: TGTGCCAGCAGTTCCCCCGGAGGGCGGGAGGGCCGAGAGACCCAGTACTTC.

J is TRBJ2-1 and V is TRBV27; D is unresolved. This CDR3 is built from 14 residues. Looked up from germline, CDR1 is MNHEY and CDR2 is SMNVEV (reference sequence). Deletions cut 3 bases from V and 5 bases from J, with 11 bases between. As DNA, the CDR3 is TGTGCCAGCAGTTTTCGGCACCTTAACAATGAGCAGTTCTTC. It codes for CASSFRHLNNEQFF.

The genes are TRBV5-5 and TRBJ1-2; 9 bases are shared with TRBD1. This CDR3 has 15 amino acids. J was trimmed by 6 bases and V by 3 bases; bases with no gene match: 9. Germline lookup yields CDR1 SGHKS and CDR2 YYEKEE (reference sequence). The CDR3 spells CASSYPGQGFHGYTF. The CDR3, as DNA: TGTGCCAGCAGCTATCCGGGACAGGGATTCCATGGCTACACCTTC. The whole variable domain, remainder taken from reference TRBV5-5 and TRBJ1-2, is DAGVTQSPTHLIKTRGQQVTLRCSPISGHKSVSWYQQVLGQGPQFIFQYYEKEERGRGNFPDRFSARQFPNYSSELNVNALLLGDSALYLCASSYPGQGFHGYTFGSGTRLTVV.

A few counts support this clone. The chain couples TRBV19 to TRBJ2-1; no definite D call. Per germline, CDR1 LNHDA and CDR2 SQIVND (reference sequence). There are 15 residues in the CDR3. Between the trimmed V and J ends, which lost 7 bases and 4 bases, there was a span of 17 bases. DNA for the CDR3: TGTGCCAGTACCTCTACTTCGACGCAGTACAATGAGCAGTTCTTC. Translation: CASTSTSTQYNEQFF.

The V call is TRBV7-2, the J call TRBJ1-5, with a possible D match to TRBD1 (5 bases). CDR1 is SGHTA and CDR2 is FQGNSA in the germline V gene. V shed 0 bases and J shed 6 bases, with 12 bases lying between them. The CDR3 has 15 residues. The CDR3 sequence: CASSLASQGAQPQHF. CDR3 nucleotide sequence: TGTGCCAGCAGCTTAGCCTCTCAGGGCGCTCAGCCCCAGCATTTT.

V gene TRBV6-5 combines with J gene TRBJ2-7; D perhaps matches TRBD1 (5 bases). V dropped 5 bases and J dropped 3 bases, with 17 bases sitting between them. CDR1 MNHEY and CDR2 SVGAGI come from the germline V gene. The length of the CDR3 is 15 residues. The CDR3 sequence is CASSNPSGQGYEQYF. CDR3 coding DNA: TGTGCCAGCAGTAACCCTTCTGGACAAGGCTACGAGCAGTACTTC.

The genes are TRBV5-1 and TRBJ2-3; TRBD1 agrees at 8 bases. V lost 3 bases and J lost 6; bases outside the gene matches: 3. This CDR3 has 13 amino acids. CDR1 is SGHRS and CDR2 is YFSETQ in the germline V gene. The CDR3 nucleotides read TGCGCCAGCAGCTGGGACAGGATGGATACGCAGTATTTT. This codes for CASSWDRMDTQYF.

The gene calls are TRBV7-9 and TRBJ2-2, with TRBD1 as a possible D gene (5 bases). From germline, CDR1 is SEHNR and CDR2 FQNEAQ (reference sequence). CDR3 size: 14 residues. V lost 1 base and J 5 bases, leaving 8 bases between the germline ends. The CDR3 loop is CASSLVTETGELFF. The CDR3 region has the DNA TGTGCCAGCAGCTTAGTGACAGAAACCGGGGAGCTGTTTTTT.

V is TRBV6-6 and J is TRBJ1-2; D is unresolved. Germline V gives CDR1 MNHNY, CDR2 SVGAGI (reference sequence). V was clipped by 7 bases and J by 0 bases, with 9 bases between them. This CDR3 has 13 residues. The CDR3 here is CASTPDANYGYTF. The DNA for the CDR3 is TGTGCCAGCACCCCGGACGCTAACTATGGCTACACCTTC.

This clone was counted a single time. The genes are TRBV19 and TRBJ1-2; 10 bases fit TRBD1. The CDR3 totals 13 residues. V dropped 8 bases and J dropped 8; count of bases not matched to a gene: 8. Germline V CDR1 and CDR2: LNHDA, SQIVND (reference sequence). The chain's CDR3 is CASQHDRGQGYTF. CDR3 nucleotides: TGTGCCAGTCAACACGACAGGGGGCAAGGCTACACCTTC.

CDR3: CASSEYRINTGELFF. The CDR3 bases are TGTGCCAGCAGTGAATATAGGATCAACACCGGGGAGCTGTTTTTT. The chain is built from TRBV6-1 and TRBJ2-2; D remains ambiguous. This CDR3 is built from 15 residues. Germline lookup yields CDR1 MNHNS and CDR2 SASEGT. V gave up 2 bases and J gave up 2 bases, with 9 bases separating them.

The chain uses TRBV10-3 and TRBJ2-7; D is uncertain. CDR1 ENHRY and CDR2 SYGVKD come from the germline V gene. Trimming left V 2 bases short and J 2 bases short, with 13 bases between. CDR3 length: 15 residues. This CDR3 reads CAISEGSGLTYEQYF. The CDR3, as DNA: TGTGCCATCAGTGAGGGGTCAGGCCTTACCTACGAGCAGTACTTC.

This chain uses TRBV7-2 with TRBJ2-2; D may be TRBD1 (5 bases). Germline CDR1 is SGHTA and CDR2 is FQGNSA. Trimming removed 5 bases at V and 7 bases at J, with 17 bases between. CDR3 length: 15 amino acids. CDR3 loop: CASSSSRGRFGELFF. The CDR3 nucleotides read TGTGCCAGCAGCAGTAGTAGGGGCAGGTTCGGGGAGCTGTTTTTT.

The J gene is TRBJ1-4, the V gene TRBV9; D is ambiguous. The V gene's germline CDR1 is SGDLS and CDR2 YYNGEE. Trimming stripped 0 bases from V and 0 bases from J, with 6 bases between. The CDR3 has 15 residues. The CDR3 sequence: CASSVGASTNEKLFF. The CDR3 DNA is TGTGCCAGCAGCGTAGGAGCTTCAACTAATGAAAAACTGTTTTTT.

The chain couples TRBV27 to TRBJ2-7, with TRBD1 as a possible D gene (5 bases). Looked up from germline, CDR1 is MNHEY and CDR2 is SMNVEV (reference sequence). V lost 2 bases, J lost 7 bases, and 9 bases lay in between. The CDR3 extends over 12 amino acids. CDR3 nucleotides: TGTGCCAGCAGTTTACAGGGCTCGGAGCAGTACTTC. Its translation: CASSLQGSEQYF.

The V gene is TRBV7-8, the J gene TRBJ1-1; D perhaps matches TRBD1 (6 bases). Trimming pared 2 bases from V and 0 bases from J, leaving 25 bases between. The CDR3 sequence is 20 residues long. From germline, CDR1 is SGHVS and CDR2 FQNEAQ. In nucleotides, the CDR3 is TGTGCCAGCAGCTTATATCCGAACAGGGAGTTCCCGTGGATGAACACTGAAGCTTTCTTT. Encoded protein: CASSLYPNREFPWMNTEAFF.

The chain combines TRBV18 with TRBJ2-5, with 9 bases aligning to TRBD1. The CDR3 spans 13 residues. After removal of 2 bases from V and 11 bases from J, the junction contained 6 bases not matched to a gene. The V gene's germline CDR1 is KGHSH and CDR2 LQKENI. CDR3: CASSPSTGGEQYF. The CDR3 nucleotides read TGTGCCAGCTCACCATCGACAGGGGGAGAGCAGTACTTC.

The chain is built from TRBV30 and TRBJ2-2; D is possibly TRBD2 (5 bases). This CDR3 is built from 12 residues. Germline CDR1 and CDR2: GTSNPN and SVGIG (reference sequence). V was clipped by 8 bases and J by 3 bases, with 10 bases between them. The CDR3: CAVQRDTGELFF. CDR3 nucleotides: TGTGCCGTTCAGAGGGACACCGGGGAGCTGTTTTTT.

The rearrangement joins TRBV5-8 to TRBJ2-3; no clear D gene. V was clipped by 4 bases and J by 0 bases, with 3 bases between them. Germline CDR1 is SGHTS and CDR2 is YDEGEE. This CDR3 contains 12 residues. CDR3 sequence: CASSPSTDTQYF. The CDR3 bases are TGTGCCAGCAGCCCCAGCACAGATACGCAGTATTTT.

J is TRBJ1-3 and V is TRBV6-1; D not resolved. V dropped 7 bases and J dropped 0 bases, with 13 bases sitting between them. Germline V lookup: CDR1 MNHNS, CDR2 SASEGT. The length of the CDR3 is 15 residues. DNA of the CDR3: TGTGCCAGCATTCGGGCAGACTTCTCTGGAAACACCATATATTTT. Translated, it gives CASIRADFSGNTIYF.

The J gene is TRBJ2-1, the V gene TRBV19, with 8 bases aligning to TRBD2. CDR1 is LNHDA, CDR2 SQIVND, per germline (reference sequence). The V and J ends lost 4 bases and 1 base, in that order; junction bases with no gene match: 6. The CDR3 consists of 16 residues. This CDR3 reads CASSSPGLVSYNEQFF. The CDR3 DNA is TGTGCCAGTAGTAGTCCGGGACTAGTATCCTACAATGAGCAGTTCTTC.

This sequence joins TRBV27 and TRBJ1-2; no firm D call. V was trimmed by 6 bases and J by 6 bases, leaving 14 bases between them. The V gene's germline CDR1 is MNHEY and CDR2 SMNVEV (reference sequence). This CDR3 has 13 residues. CDR3 region: CASSKHGSNGYTF. The CDR3 DNA is TGTGCCAGCAGCAAACATGGGAGCAATGGCTACACCTTC.

In its sample, this clone was seen a few times. The V gene is TRBV5-1, the J gene TRBJ2-1; 8 bases map to TRBD2. The V segment lost 0 bases and the J segment 0 bases; nucleotides outside the gene matches: 8. This CDR3 contains 18 residues. In germline, CDR1 is SGHRS, CDR2 YFSETQ. Here the CDR3 reads CASSLATTSESSYNEQFF. The CDR3 region has the DNA TGCGCCAGCAGCTTGGCGACGACTAGCGAGAGCTCCTACAATGAGCAGTTCTTC.

V and J are TRBV30 and TRBJ1-5, with D unresolved. Trimming took 0 bases from V and 5 from J, leaving 8 bases between them. CDR3 length equals 13 residues. Germline CDR1 is GTSNPN and CDR2 is SVGIG (reference sequence). CDR3 amino acids: CAWSVQRDQPQHF. DNA of the CDR3: TGTGCCTGGAGTGTACAGCGGGATCAGCCCCAGCATTTT.